This record concerns one T cell receptor beta chain sequence. The data were taken from a study of sequential checkpoint blockade in melanoma. Study in general: Maintenance nivolumab came after either treatment sequence.

Germline CDR1 MNHEY, CDR2 SMNVEV (reference sequence). The CDR3 runs 14 residues. Germline trimming cut 4 bases from V and 7 bases from J; bases unmatched to any gene: 5. Profiled with immunoSEQ multiplex PCR; TCRdb holds only in-frame clones, not every one. The table shows approximately 29,000 clones, with more than 80% occurring only once. The sample's treatment: randomized to nivolumab then ipilimumab (arm A) or the reverse (arm B). The J gene is TRBJ2-5, the V gene TRBV27; 11 nucleotides match TRBD2. The origin of this receptor is a human donor with melanoma. The sequenced sample was CD8+ T cells sorted from blood (inferred from file names), obtained from a patient given nivolumab and ipilimumab in sequence. CDR3 in DNA: TGTGCCAGCAGTTCGGGACTAGCGGACCGGACCCAGTACTTC. Protein product: CASSSGLADRTQYF.